One sample yielded the 12 T cell receptor beta chains listed below, sequenced in a study of blood T cell repertoires in COVID-19 (dated by TCRdb to the early 2020s). Libraries were built with the immunoSEQ multiplex PCR assay. TCRdb provides this immuneACCESS table in a form limited to in-frame rearrangements. Some clones are lacking; in checked studies, under half of them reflect an unresolved V gene, and why the rest are absent is not known. The sample has about 340,000 clones on record, about 92% of them singletons. Of the sample, 15% to 20% falls within the top ten clones. Sequenced input: PBMCs or T cells enriched from blood (not recorded which). The source is a young woman who had recovered from COVID-19.

J is TRBJ2-3 and V is TRBV5-1; D ambiguous. Germline V lookup: CDR1 SGHRS, CDR2 YFSETQ. CDR3 length: 11 amino acids. The V and J ends lost 0 bases and 7 bases respectively, with 3 bases between them. The CDR3 nucleotides read TGCGCCAGCAGCTTGGCTTATACGCAGTATTTT. It encodes CASSLAYTQYF.

The chain uses TRBV10-3 and TRBJ2-5; the D gene is possibly TRBD2 (6 bases). CDR3 size: 13 residues. The germline gives CDR1 ENHRY, CDR2 SYGVKD. V was cut by 7 bases and J by 1 base, with 10 bases left in between. CDR3 sequence reads: CAITRDFQETQYF. The CDR3 nucleotides read TGTGCCATCACACGGGACTTCCAAGAGACCCAGTACTTC.

This rearrangement joins TRBV19 to TRBJ1-3, with D possibly TRBD1 on 5 matching bases. Trimming shortened V by 4 bases and J by 4 bases, and 8 bases separated the two germline ends. The CDR3 loop spans 13 amino acids. Germline CDR1 reads LNHDA; CDR2 reads SQIVND (reference sequence). CDR3 in DNA: TGTGCCAGTAGTACCAACAGGGGAAACACCATATATTTT. Its protein product is CASSTNRGNTIYF.

This clone is a singleton in its sample. The chain couples TRBV19 to TRBJ1-5; 7 bases agree with TRBD1. V trimming: 5 bases; J trimming: 6 bases; junction bases outside the gene matches: 10. Germline CDR1 LNHDA, CDR2 SQIVND (reference sequence). CDR3 length equals 15 residues. The CDR3 DNA is TGTGCCAGTAGTTCCGCGACAGGGAAGAGTCAGCCCCAGCATTTT. It specifies CASSSATGKSQPQHF.

This clone was seen a single time. The V and J genes are TRBV27 and TRBJ2-5, with D tentatively TRBD2 (5 bases). CDR3 length equals 17 residues. V lost 5 bases to trimming and J lost 2 bases, with 21 bases between them. Germline V CDR1 and CDR2: MNHEY, SMNVEV (reference sequence). CDR3 DNA: TGTGCCAGCAGTCCCATCCCCTTACTAGGCCCACAAGAGACCCAGTACTTC. Encoded protein: CASSPIPLLGPQETQYF.

This clone was detected only a few times. The chain employs TRBV6-1 and TRBJ1-3; D uncertain. The CDR3 is made up of 15 amino acids. V shed 3 bases and J shed 1 base, with 10 bases lying between them. Germline CDR1 and CDR2: MNHNS and SASEGT. CDR3 DNA: TGTGCCAGCAGTGACCGGACTGCGTCTGGAAACACCATATATTTT. This translates into CASSDRTASGNTIYF.

This chain links TRBV19 with TRBJ1-1, with 8 positions matching TRBD1. This CDR3 contains 15 residues. Germline V CDR1 and CDR2: LNHDA, SQIVND (reference sequence). V shed 4 bases and J 5 bases; nucleotides not matched to a gene: 9. The CDR3 DNA sequence: TGTGCCAGTAGTACCGGACAGGGTGGATGGACTGAAGCTTTCTTT. This gives the protein CASSTGQGGWTEAFF.

This chain connects TRBV20-1 to TRBJ1-2, with D unclear. The CDR3 extends over 11 amino acids. Germline CDR1 and CDR2: DFQATT and SNEGSKA (reference sequence). CDR3 coding DNA: TGCAGCACCTCCTCGGAGTCGGGCTACACCTTC. Translating it yields CSTSSESGYTF.

This chain joins TRBV7-2 and TRBJ2-3; D ambiguous. This CDR3 contains 15 residues. Germline CDR1 and CDR2: SGHTA and FQGNSA. V lost 2 bases to trimming and J lost 2 bases, with 11 bases between them. The CDR3 DNA follows: TGTGCCAGCAGCTTATATGGGCAGATCACAGATACGCAGTATTTT. Its protein is CASSLYGQITDTQYF.

This sequence joins TRBV28 and TRBJ1-2, with a possible D match to TRBD1 (5 bases). V was cut by 8 bases and J by 4 bases, with 11 bases left in between. CDR1 MDHEN and CDR2 SYDVKM come from the germline V gene. This CDR3 is 12 amino acids long. In nucleotides, the CDR3 is TGTGCCAGCCTGAGACAGCCCTATGGCTACACCTTC. Amino acids: CASLRQPYGYTF.

This chain joins TRBV4-2 and TRBJ2-1; 15 bases are a match to TRBD2. Trimming cost V 0 bases and J 7 bases; bases outside gene matches: 10. The length of the CDR3 is 19 residues. CDR1 and CDR2 from the germline V gene are LGHNA and YNFKEQ. Here the CDR3 reads CASSQEMGPGLAGGNEQFF. Written as DNA, the CDR3 is TGTGCCAGCAGCCAAGAAATGGGGCCGGGACTAGCGGGGGGAAATGAGCAGTTCTTC.

J is TRBJ2-1 and V is TRBV2; 10 bases fit TRBD2. The CDR3 runs to 12 residues. After removal of 5 bases from V and 10 bases from J, the junction contained 2 bases not matched to a gene. Looked up from germline, CDR1 is SNHLY and CDR2 is FYNNEI. The CDR3 loop reads CASSPGLAEQFF. In DNA form, the CDR3 reads TGTGCCAGCAGTCCGGGACTAGCGGAGCAGTTCTTC.